This T cell receptor (beta chain) is from a study of cytomegalovirus exposure and HLA in healthy donors. PCR used 60 Vbeta primers and 13 Jbeta primers. This table comes from immunoSEQ multiplex PCR, and its TCRdb copy is limited to in-frame clones, with some not included. The data show over 100,000 clones, approximately 8.7% seen once. The CDR3 runs to 13 residues. Trimming removed 4 bases at V and 2 bases at J, with 9 bases between. Germline V gives CDR1 MNHEY, CDR2 SMNVEV (reference sequence). Only a few counts were recorded for this clone. Sequencing input: PBMCs. The sequence derives from a man in his forties in good health and CMV-seronegative. The chain uses TRBV27 and TRBJ2-7; tentative D call: TRBD1 (6 bases). The CDR3, as DNA: TGTGCCAGCAGTTCCCGACAGGCCTACGAGCAGTACTTC. Protein: CASSSRQAYEQYF.